This T cell receptor beta chain was recovered during a study of blood T cell repertoires in COVID-19. Looking at the study overall: Some COVID-19 samples were acute and others convalescent; all came from the United States, Italy and Spain.

The table came from immunoSEQ multiplex PCR; TCRdb's copy has only in-frame clones and leaves some out. The sample has about 82,000 clones, over 80% seen once. This clonotype originated in a man of 80 years or more with active or convalescent COVID-19. Source material: peripheral blood.

CDR3 protein: CASSQDWARQGVGYTF. As DNA, the CDR3 is TGTGCCAGCAGCCAAGATTGGGCCCGACAGGGGGTTGGCTACACCTTC. The chain carries TRBV3-1 (or the pseudogene TRBV3-2) and TRBJ1-2; 9 bases are shared with TRBD1. Germline CDR1 reads LGHDT; CDR2 reads YNNKEL (reference sequence). CDR3 length: 16 residues. The V gene end was trimmed by 0 bases and the J gene end by 7 bases; junction bases not matched to a gene: 9.